The text below deals with one T cell receptor beta chain. Its antigen is unknown. The use of a sample-barcoded 5' primer and a J-beta primer mix characterized a second PCR of roughly 6 to 11 cycles. Via MiXCR, TCRdb re-called the 5' RACE reads, giving one row per CDR3 protein. The sample shows around 1,000,000 distinct CDR3 sequences, 25% of them seen only once. This sample is drawn from a study of blood T cells in healthy people across ages. Germline lookup yields CDR1 SEHNR and CDR2 FQNEAQ (reference sequence). The V end was cut by 2 bases, the J end by 6 bases, with 7 bases between. This CDR3 region has 12 residues. Study conclusions and caveats: Older age coincided with a roughly linear decline in TCR beta diversity per million T cells.

The same specimen was also included in a second study, on T cells of mothers and their children. As that report states: The data showed no persistent microchimeric T cell clones.

Sequenced sample: blood. The TCR comes from a girl under 10 years old in good health. V is TRBV7-9 and J is TRBJ2-5; D remains unclear. The CDR3 region is CASSLRQQTQYF. The CDR3 DNA reads TGTGCCAGCAGCTTAAGGCAGCAGACCCAGTACTTC. The variable domain in full, completed from reference TRBV7-9 and TRBJ2-5, reads DTGVSQNPRHKITKRGQNVTFRCDPISEHNRLYWYRQTLGQGPEFLTYFQNEAQLEKSRLLSDRFSAERPKGSFSTLEIQRTEQGDSAMYLCASSLRQQTQYFGPGTRLLVL.